This T cell receptor (beta chain) came from a study of cytomegalovirus exposure and HLA in healthy donors. 60 Vbeta and 13 Jbeta primers were used in PCR. Repertoires were generated with immunoSEQ multiplex PCR, while TCRdb's copy carries only in-frame clones and drops some. The repertoire shows some 28,000 clones; the top ten hold 0.71%. Germline V gives CDR1 MDHEN, CDR2 SYDVKM. The length of the CDR3 is 13 residues. V was clipped by 6 bases and J by 7 bases, with 15 bases between them. The clonotype comes from a man aged 25 to 40 in good health and CMV-seronegative. The sequenced sample consisted of PBMCs. The chain uses TRBV28 and TRBJ1-2, with a tentative D call TRBD1 (5 bases). The CDR3 DNA sequence: TGTGCCAGCAGACCCCCTCATAGGGGTGGCTACACCTTC. The encoded protein is CASRPPHRGGYTF.